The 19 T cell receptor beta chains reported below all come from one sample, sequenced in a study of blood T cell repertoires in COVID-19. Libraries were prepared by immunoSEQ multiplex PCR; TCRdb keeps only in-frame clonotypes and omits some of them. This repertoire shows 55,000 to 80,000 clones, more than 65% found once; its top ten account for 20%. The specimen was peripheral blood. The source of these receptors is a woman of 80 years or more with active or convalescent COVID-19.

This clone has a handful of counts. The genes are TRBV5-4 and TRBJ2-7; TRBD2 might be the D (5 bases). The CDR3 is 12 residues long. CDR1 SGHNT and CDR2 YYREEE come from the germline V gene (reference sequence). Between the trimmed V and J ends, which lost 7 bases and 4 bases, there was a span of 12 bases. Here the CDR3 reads CASGESNYEQYF. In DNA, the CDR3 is TGTGCCAGCGGGGAGTCCAATTACGAGCAGTACTTC.

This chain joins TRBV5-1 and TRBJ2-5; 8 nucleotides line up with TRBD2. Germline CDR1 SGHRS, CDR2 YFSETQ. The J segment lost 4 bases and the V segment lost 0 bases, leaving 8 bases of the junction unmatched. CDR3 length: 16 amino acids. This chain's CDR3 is CASSLAAGGVGETQYF. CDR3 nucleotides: TGCGCCAGCAGCTTGGCCGCGGGGGGCGTGGGAGAGACCCAGTACTTC.

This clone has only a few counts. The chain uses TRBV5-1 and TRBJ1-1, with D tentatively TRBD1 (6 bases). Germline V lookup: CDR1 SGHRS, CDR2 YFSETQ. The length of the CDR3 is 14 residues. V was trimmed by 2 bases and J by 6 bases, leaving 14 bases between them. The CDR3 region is CASSFNRVGPEAFF. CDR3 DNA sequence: TGCGCCAGCAGCTTTAACAGGGTAGGACCTGAAGCTTTCTTT.

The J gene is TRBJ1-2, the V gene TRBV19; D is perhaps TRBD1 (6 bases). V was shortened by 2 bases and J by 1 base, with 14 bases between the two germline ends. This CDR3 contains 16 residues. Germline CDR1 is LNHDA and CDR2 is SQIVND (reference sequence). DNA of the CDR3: TGTGCCAGTAGTATAAGGGGGAACGAGCGTAACTATGGCTACACCTTC. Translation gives CASSIRGNERNYGYTF. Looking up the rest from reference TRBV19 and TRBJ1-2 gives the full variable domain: DGGITQSPKYLFRKEGQNVTLSCEQNLNHDAMYWYRQDPGQGLRLIYYSQIVNDFQKGDIAEGYSVSREKKESFPLTVTSAQKNPTAFYLCASSIRGNERNYGYTFGSGTRLTVV.

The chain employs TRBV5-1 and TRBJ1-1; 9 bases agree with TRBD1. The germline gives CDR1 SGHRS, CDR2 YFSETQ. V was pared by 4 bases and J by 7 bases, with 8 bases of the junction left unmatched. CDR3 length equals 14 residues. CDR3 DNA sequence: TGCGCCAGCAGCCCCAGGACAGGGGATTTTGAAGCTTTCTTT. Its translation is CASSPRTGDFEAFF.

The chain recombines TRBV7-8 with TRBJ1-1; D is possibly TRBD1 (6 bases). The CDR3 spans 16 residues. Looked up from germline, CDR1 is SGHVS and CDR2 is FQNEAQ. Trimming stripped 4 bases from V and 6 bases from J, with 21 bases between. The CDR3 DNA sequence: TGTGCCAGCAGCTCGGAGAGGGGGTGGGGGATGGCTGAAGCTTTCTTT. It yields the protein CASSSERGWGMAEAFF. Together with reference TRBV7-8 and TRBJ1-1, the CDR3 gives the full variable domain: GAGVSQSPRYKVAKRGQDVALRCDPISGHVSLFWYQQALGQGPEFLTYFQNEAQLDKSGLPSDRFFAERPEGSVSTLKIQRTQQEDSAVYLCASSSERGWGMAEAFFGQGTRLTVV.

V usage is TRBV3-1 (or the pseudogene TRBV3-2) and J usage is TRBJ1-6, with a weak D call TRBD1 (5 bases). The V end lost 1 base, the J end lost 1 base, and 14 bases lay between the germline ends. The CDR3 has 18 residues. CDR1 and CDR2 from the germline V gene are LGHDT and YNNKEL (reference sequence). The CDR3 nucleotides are TGTGCCAGCAGCCAAGGGCACCCGGGGGTTTCCTATAATTCACCCCTCCACTTT. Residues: CASSQGHPGVSYNSPLHF.

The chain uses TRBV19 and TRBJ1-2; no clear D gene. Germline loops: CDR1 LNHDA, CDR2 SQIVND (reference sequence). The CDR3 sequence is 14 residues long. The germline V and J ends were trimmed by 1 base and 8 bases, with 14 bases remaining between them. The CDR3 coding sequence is TGTGCCAGTAGTATAGGTCGCGGCGGCATGGGCTACACCTTC. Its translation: CASSIGRGGMGYTF.

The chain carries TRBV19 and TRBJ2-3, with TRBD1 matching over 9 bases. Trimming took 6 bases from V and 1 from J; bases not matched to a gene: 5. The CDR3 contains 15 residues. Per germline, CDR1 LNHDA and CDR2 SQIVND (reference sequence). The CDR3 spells CASRRTGDGTDTQYF. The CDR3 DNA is TGTGCCAGTAGAAGGACAGGGGACGGCACAGATACGCAGTATTTT.

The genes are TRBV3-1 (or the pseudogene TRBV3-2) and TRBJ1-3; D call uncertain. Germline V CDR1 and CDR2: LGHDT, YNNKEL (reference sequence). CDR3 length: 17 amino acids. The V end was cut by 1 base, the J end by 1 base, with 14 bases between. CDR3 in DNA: TGTGCCAGCAGCCAAGTTACGCAGTCCTCTTCTGGAAACACCATATATTTT. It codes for CASSQVTQSSSGNTIYF.

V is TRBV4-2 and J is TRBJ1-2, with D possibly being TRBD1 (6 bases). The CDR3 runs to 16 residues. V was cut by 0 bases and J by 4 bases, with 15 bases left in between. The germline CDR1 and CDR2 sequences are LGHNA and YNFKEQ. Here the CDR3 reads CASSQELGTNIYGYTF. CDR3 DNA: TGTGCCAGCAGCCAAGAGTTAGGGACAAATATCTATGGCTACACCTTC.

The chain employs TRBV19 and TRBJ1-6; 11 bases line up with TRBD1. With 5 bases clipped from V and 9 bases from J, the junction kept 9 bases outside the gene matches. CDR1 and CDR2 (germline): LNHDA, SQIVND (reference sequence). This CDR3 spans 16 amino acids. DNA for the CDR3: TGTGCCAGTAGTGTTGGGGGGACAGGGGGGATTTCACCCCTCCACTTT. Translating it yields CASSVGGTGGISPLHF.

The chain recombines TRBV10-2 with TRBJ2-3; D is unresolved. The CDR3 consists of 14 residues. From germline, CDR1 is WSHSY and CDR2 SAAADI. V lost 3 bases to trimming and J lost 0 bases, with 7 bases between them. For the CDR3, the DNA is TGCGCCAGCAGTGATCTTTCTAGCACAGATACGCAGTATTTT. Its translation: CASSDLSSTDTQYF.

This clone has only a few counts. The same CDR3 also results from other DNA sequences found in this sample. The CDR3 region has the DNA TGCGCCAGCAGCTGGGGGGACAGGGAGGGCAATCAGCCCCAGCATTTT. Encoded protein: CASSWGDREGNQPQHF. This chain uses TRBV5-1 with TRBJ1-5; 9 bases are shared with TRBD1. CDR3 length: 16 amino acids. Germline V gene lookup returns CDR1 SGHRS and CDR2 YFSETQ. Trimming at V came to 3 bases and at J to 2 bases, leaving 6 bases not matched to a gene.

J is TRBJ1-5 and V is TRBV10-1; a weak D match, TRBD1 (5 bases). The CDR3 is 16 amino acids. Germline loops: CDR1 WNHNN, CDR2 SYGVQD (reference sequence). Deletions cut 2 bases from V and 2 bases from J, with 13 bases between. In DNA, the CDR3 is TGCGCCAGCAGTGAGGTACGTACGGGGGGCAATCAGCCCCAGCATTTT. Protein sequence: CASSEVRTGGNQPQHF.

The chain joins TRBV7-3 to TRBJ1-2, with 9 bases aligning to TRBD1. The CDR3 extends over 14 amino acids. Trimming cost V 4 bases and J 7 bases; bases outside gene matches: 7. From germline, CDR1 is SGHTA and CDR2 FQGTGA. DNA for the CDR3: TGTGCCAGCAGCTCGACAGGGGGTAATGGTGGCTACACCTTC. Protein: CASSSTGGNGGYTF.

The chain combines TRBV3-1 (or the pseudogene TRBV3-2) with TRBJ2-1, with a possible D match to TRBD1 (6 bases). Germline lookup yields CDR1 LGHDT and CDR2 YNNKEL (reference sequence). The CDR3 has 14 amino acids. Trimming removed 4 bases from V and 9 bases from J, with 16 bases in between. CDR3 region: CASSRDTPAGEQFF. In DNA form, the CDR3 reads TGTGCCAGCAGCCGGGACACGCCGGCAGGTGAGCAGTTCTTC.

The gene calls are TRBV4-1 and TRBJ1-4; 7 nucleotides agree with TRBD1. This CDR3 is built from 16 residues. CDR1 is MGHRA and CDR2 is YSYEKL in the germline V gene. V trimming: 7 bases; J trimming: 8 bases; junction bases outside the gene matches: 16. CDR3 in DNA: TGCGCCAGCACCCGGAGGGGGCCGGGTCTGGGCGAAAAACTGTTTTTT. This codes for CASTRRGPGLGEKLFF.

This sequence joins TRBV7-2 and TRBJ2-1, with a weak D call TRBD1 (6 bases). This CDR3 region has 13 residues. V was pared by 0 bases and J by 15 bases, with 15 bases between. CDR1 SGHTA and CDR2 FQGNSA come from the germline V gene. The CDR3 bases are TGTGCCAGCAGCTTAGCCTTGGGGGCCCAAGCGTTCTTC. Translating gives CASSLALGAQAFF.